This T cell receptor beta chain was sequenced in a study of blood T cell repertoires in COVID-19. Study as a whole: COVID-19 samples from acute and convalescent phases originated in the United States, Italy and Spain. The cDNA or gDNA used as material had been derived from T cells, B-cell-depleted T cells, or PBMCs.

This clone has only one observation. V was clipped by 5 bases and J by 0 bases, with 11 bases between them. Germline V CDR1 and CDR2: MNHEY, SVGAGI. The CDR3 has 15 residues. TCRdb keeps only in-frame clones here, not all; method: immunoSEQ multiplex PCR. The sample lists about 160,000 clones; roughly 87% were seen once. The clonotype comes from a woman in her sixties or seventies with active or convalescent COVID-19. Sequencing input: peripheral blood. The chain recombines TRBV6-5 with TRBJ1-5, with D unclear. This CDR3 is CASSTGLLSNQPQHF. The CDR3 DNA is TGTGCCAGCAGTACTGGACTACTTAGCAATCAGCCCCAGCATTTT.